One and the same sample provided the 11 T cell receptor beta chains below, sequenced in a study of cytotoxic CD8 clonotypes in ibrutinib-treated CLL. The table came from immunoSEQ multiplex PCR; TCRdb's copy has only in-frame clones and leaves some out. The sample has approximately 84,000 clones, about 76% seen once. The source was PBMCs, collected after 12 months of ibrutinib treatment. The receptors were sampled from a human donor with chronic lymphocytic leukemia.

The CDR3 region is CASSTRDVYEQYF. The DNA for the CDR3 is TGTGCCAGTAGTACACGGGACGTTTACGAGCAGTACTTC. The V call is TRBV19, the J call TRBJ2-7; D may match TRBD1 or TRBD2 (5 bases each). From germline, CDR1 is LNHDA and CDR2 SQIVND (reference sequence). V shed 4 bases and J shed 4 bases, with 11 bases lying between them. There are 13 residues in the CDR3.

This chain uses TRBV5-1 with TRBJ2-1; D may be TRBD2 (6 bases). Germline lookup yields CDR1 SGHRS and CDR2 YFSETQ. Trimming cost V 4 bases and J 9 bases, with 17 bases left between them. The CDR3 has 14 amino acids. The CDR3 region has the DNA TGCGCCAGCAGCCTGGGGGGTTTGGGCGGTGAGCAGTTCTTC. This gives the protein CASSLGGLGGEQFF.

The CDR3 protein is CASTPWGEGSTDTQYF. The CDR3, as DNA: TGTGCCAGCACCCCTTGGGGGGAGGGGTCCACAGATACGCAGTATTTT. The rearrangement joins TRBV28 to TRBJ2-3, with TRBD2 identical over 7 bases. V shed 7 bases and J 2 bases; nucleotides not matched to a gene: 12. CDR1 and CDR2 from the germline V gene are MDHEN and SYDVKM. The CDR3 totals 16 residues.

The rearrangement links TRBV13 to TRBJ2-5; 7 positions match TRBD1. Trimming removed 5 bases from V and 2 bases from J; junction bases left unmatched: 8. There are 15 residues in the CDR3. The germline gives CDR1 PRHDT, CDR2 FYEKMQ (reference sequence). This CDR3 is CASSRRTGAQETQYF. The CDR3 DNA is TGTGCCAGCAGCCGAAGGACAGGCGCACAAGAGACCCAGTACTTC. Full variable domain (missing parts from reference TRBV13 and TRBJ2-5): AAGVIQSPRHLIKEKRETATLKCYPIPRHDTVYWYQQGPGQDPQFLISFYEKMQSDKGSIPDRFSAQQFSDYHSELNMSSLELGDSALYFCASSRRTGAQETQYFGPGTRLLVL.

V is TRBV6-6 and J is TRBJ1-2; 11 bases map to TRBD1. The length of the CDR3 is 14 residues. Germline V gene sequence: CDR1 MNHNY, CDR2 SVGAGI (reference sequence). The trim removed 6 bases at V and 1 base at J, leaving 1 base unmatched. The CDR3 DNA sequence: TGTGCCAGCAGGGGGACAGGGGGTAACTATGGCTACACCTTC. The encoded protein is CASRGTGGNYGYTF.

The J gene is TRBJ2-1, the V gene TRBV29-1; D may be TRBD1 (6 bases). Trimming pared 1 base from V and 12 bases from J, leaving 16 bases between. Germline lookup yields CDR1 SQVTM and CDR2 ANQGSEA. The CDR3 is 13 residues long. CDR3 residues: CSVEGRGLLGQFF. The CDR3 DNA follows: TGCAGCGTTGAAGGCAGGGGCCTATTGGGGCAGTTCTTC.

Here the CDR3 reads CAISVGSGLGGEQYF. The DNA for the CDR3 is TGTGCCATCAGTGTGGGTAGCGGGTTGGGGGGTGAGCAGTACTTC. The chain uses TRBV10-3 and TRBJ2-7; 7 bases match TRBD2. J lost 7 bases, V lost 4 bases, and 13 bases had no gene match. The CDR3 length is 15 residues. In germline, CDR1 is ENHRY, CDR2 SYGVKD.

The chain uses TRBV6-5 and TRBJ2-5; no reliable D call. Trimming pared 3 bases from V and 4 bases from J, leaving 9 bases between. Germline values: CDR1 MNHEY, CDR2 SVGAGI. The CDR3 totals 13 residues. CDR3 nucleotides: TGTGCCAGCAGTTATGGGGATGGAGAGACCCAGTACTTC. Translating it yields CASSYGDGETQYF.

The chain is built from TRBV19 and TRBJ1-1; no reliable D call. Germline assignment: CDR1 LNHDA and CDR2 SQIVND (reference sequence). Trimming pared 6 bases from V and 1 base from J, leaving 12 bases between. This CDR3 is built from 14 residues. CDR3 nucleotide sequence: TGTGCCAGTAGGAAGGACTCCTGGAACACTGAAGCTTTCTTT. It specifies CASRKDSWNTEAFF.

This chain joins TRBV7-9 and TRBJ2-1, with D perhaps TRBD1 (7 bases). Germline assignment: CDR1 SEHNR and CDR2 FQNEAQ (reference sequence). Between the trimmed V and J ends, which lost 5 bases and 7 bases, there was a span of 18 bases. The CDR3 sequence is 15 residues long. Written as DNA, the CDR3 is TGTGCCAGCAGCCACCGGGACAGAGGGAGGAATGAGCAGTTCTTC. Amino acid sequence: CASSHRDRGRNEQFF.

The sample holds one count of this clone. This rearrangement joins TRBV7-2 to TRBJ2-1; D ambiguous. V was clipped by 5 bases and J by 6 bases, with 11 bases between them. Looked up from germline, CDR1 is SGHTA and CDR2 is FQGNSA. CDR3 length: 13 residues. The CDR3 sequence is CASSSFIVNEQFF. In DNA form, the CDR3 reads TGTGCCAGCAGCAGCTTCATTGTCAATGAGCAGTTCTTC.